A selection of T cell receptor beta chains follows, all from one sample in a study of T cells in Graves' hyperthyroidism and ophthalmopathy. TCRdb re-called the multiplex PCR reads through MiXCR, storing one row per CDR3 protein. Of over 500,000 distinct CDR3 sequences in the sample, about a sixth are singletons; the top ten hold 15% to 20%. Sequencing was carried out using blood. The receptors here all came from a woman aged 18 to 35 with Graves' ophthalmopathy. Each CDR3 is given with its conserved first and last residue. A D gene is named only where the DNA matches it firmly. Expanded clones get a size class; other rows say once, few or many, or leave the size out.

CDR3 DNA | CDR3 protein | D gene | V gene | clone size | J gene
TGTGCCAGCAGTTTTTCAGCTAGCGGGACAGGCGGGAATGAGCAGTTCTTC | CASSFSASGTGGNEQFF | NA | TRBV28 | NA | TRBJ2-1
TGTGCCAGCAGCACCCACCGGGACAGGGGAGCCAAAAACATTCAGTACTTC | CASSTHRDRGAKNIQYF | TRBD1 | TRBV7-9 | many | TRBJ2-4
TGTGCCAGCAGCTTGAATCTACAGGGGAGTTTGTCTAATGAAAAACTGTTTTTT | CASSLNLQGSLSNEKLFF | TRBD1 | TRBV11-2 | few | TRBJ1-4
TGTGCCTGGAGTGCCTGGACTAGCGGGAGTACGAATGAGCAGTTCTTC | CAWSAWTSGSTNEQFF | TRBD2 | TRBV30 | many | TRBJ2-1
TGTGCCAGCAGCTTAGCAGGGGACAGGGGGCTTGGGAATGAGCAGTTCTTC | CASSLAGDRGLGNEQFF | TRBD1 | TRBV7-8 | NA | TRBJ2-1
TGTGCCAGCGCTATAGCGGCTGACTACAATGAGCAGTTCTTC | CASAIAADYNEQFF | NA | TRBV7-6 | few | TRBJ2-1
TGTGCCAGCACCGAGAGCAGGACTAGCGGGAGAGATGAGCAGTTCTTC | CASTESRTSGRDEQFF | TRBD2 | TRBV7-2 | many | TRBJ2-1
TGTGCCAGCAGCTTTCGGGCGACTGAAGCTTTCTTT | CASSFRATEAFF | NA | TRBV5-6 | many | TRBJ1-1
TGTGCCAGCAGTGCACGGACAGGGGCTCCGCCGCAGTATTTT | CASSARTGAPPQYF | TRBD1 | TRBV28 | many | TRBJ2-3
TGTGCCAGTAGCCCAACCGCGGGACAGACCGGGGAGCTGTTTTTT | CASSPTAGQTGELFF | NA | TRBV19 | NA | TRBJ2-2
TGCGCCAGCAGCTCCAATCCTAGCGGGAGTGGCACAGATACGCAGTATTTT | CASSSNPSGSGTDTQYF | TRBD2 | TRBV4-1 | few | TRBJ2-3
TGCAGCGTTCTGGACGGTGAAGCTTTCTTT | CSVLDGEAFF | NA | TRBV29-1 | many | TRBJ1-1
TGTGCCAGCAGCTCAGCCGCCCTCAGAGATGGCTACACCTTC | CASSSAALRDGYTF | NA | TRBV7-9 | NA | TRBJ1-2
TGCGCCAGCAGCCAAGATCCCCCTAGCGGGAGGTTCCCATACCAAGAGACCCAGTACTTC | CASSQDPPSGRFPYQETQYF | TRBD2 | TRBV4-1 | NA | TRBJ2-5
TGTGCCAGCAGTTCGACAGAGAGCTCCTATAATTCACCCCTCCACTTT | CASSSTESSYNSPLHF | NA | TRBV6-1 | few | TRBJ1-6
TGTGCCAGCAGTTTGGGGGTGTTCGGACCAGATACGCAGTATTTT | CASSLGVFGPDTQYF | NA | TRBV12-3/TRBV12-4 | many | TRBJ2-3
TGTGCCAGCAGTCTAGCGGGGGGCTTCCAAGAGACCCAGTACTTC | CASSLAGGFQETQYF | TRBD2 | TRBV6-1 | many | TRBJ2-5
TGCAGTGCTAGAAACTCTTTGATGAACACTGAAGCTTTCTTT | CSARNSLMNTEAFF | NA | TRBV20-1 | few | TRBJ1-1
TGTGCCAGCAGCCAAGATCTCGGACAGCCAAACACCATATATTTT | CASSQDLGQPNTIYF | NA | TRBV3-1 | many | TRBJ1-3
TGTGCCAGCAGTGAAGTTGTGACTAATGAAAAACTGTTTTTT | CASSEVVTNEKLFF | NA | TRBV2 | NA | TRBJ1-4
TGTGCCAGCAGTGAAAGACAGGGCGGGTATGGCTACACCTTC | CASSERQGGYGYTF | TRBD1 | TRBV2 | many | TRBJ1-2
TGCAGCGTTAGAAACCAATCTGGGGCCAACGTCCTGACTTTC | CSVRNQSGANVLTF | NA | TRBV29-1 | few | TRBJ2-6
TGCGCCAGCAGCAAGGACAGGGGGAGGGAGCAGTACTTC | CASSKDRGREQYF | TRBD1 | TRBV4-1 | many | TRBJ2-7
TGTGCCAGCAGCCCCCACCCCGACAGGGGAGGCACCGGGGAGCTGTTTTTT | CASSPHPDRGGTGELFF | TRBD1 | TRBV7-6 | NA | TRBJ2-2
TGTGCCAGCAGAAGGGGGCTGGGGGGGAACACTGAAGCTTTCTTT | CASRRGLGGNTEAFF | TRBD1 | TRBV6-1 | NA | TRBJ1-1
TGTGCCAGTGGGACAGGAGGTCTCCAAGAGACCCAGTACTTC | CASGTGGLQETQYF | TRBD1 | TRBV6-1 | few | TRBJ2-5
TGCAGTGCTAGACAAGGGGGGATAGGTGGCTACACCTTC | CSARQGGIGGYTF | NA | TRBV20-1 | many | TRBJ1-2
TGTGCCAGCAGGCCCGTTGGGCAGGAAAACATTCAGTACTTC | CASRPVGQENIQYF | NA | TRBV2 | few | TRBJ2-4
TGTGCCTGGAGTAAAGGCGGGGGGGCCTACGAGCAGTACTTC | CAWSKGGGAYEQYF | TRBD2 | TRBV30 | NA | TRBJ2-7
TGTGCCAGCAGTTTCCCGGGGGCAGGTGGCTACACCTTC | CASSFPGAGGYTF | NA | TRBV12-3/TRBV12-4 | many | TRBJ1-2
TGTGCCACCAGCCGGCTGAGTACAGAGCAGTTCTTC | CATSRLSTEQFF | NA | TRBV15 | few | TRBJ2-1
TGTGCCAGCAGCCCCCTCGGGGGTGGACTAGCGGGGAGCTTATACGAGCAGTACTTC | CASSPLGGGLAGSLYEQYF | TRBD2 | TRBV7-3 | once | TRBJ2-7
TGTGCCAGCAGCGCTAGCCGTGAGCAGTTCTTC | CASSASREQFF | NA | TRBV11-2 | NA | TRBJ2-1
TGCAGTGCAGGTGGTGGCAGTGCGTCGAACGAGCAGTACTTC | CSAGGGSASNEQYF | NA | TRBV20-1 | many | TRBJ2-7
TGTGCCAGCAGCCAAGATCTTAGCGGGAGTTGGTACAATGAGCAGTTCTTC | CASSQDLSGSWYNEQFF | TRBD2 | TRBV14 | many | TRBJ2-1
TGTGCCAGCAGCGCCCGGACTAGCGGGAGAGTGATAGAGACCCAGTACTTC | CASSARTSGRVIETQYF | TRBD2 | TRBV7-9 | many | TRBJ2-5
TGCGCCAGCAGCCTCCTCTCAAGATGGGACACTGAAGCTTTCTTT | CASSLLSRWDTEAFF | NA | TRBV4-1 | NA | TRBJ1-1
TGTGCCAGCAGTCCGTTGGGACAGGGGTATGGCTACACCTTC | CASSPLGQGYGYTF | TRBD1 | TRBV27 | many | TRBJ1-2
TGCGCCAGCAGCTGGCACGCGGGAGGGGATCAGCCCCAGCATTTT | CASSWHAGGDQPQHF | NA | TRBV5-1 | many | TRBJ1-5
TGTGCCAGTAGTATTGAGGTAGTTCACTATGGCTACACCTTC | CASSIEVVHYGYTF | NA | TRBV19 | few | TRBJ1-2
TGTGCCATCAGTATGGGACAGGGGGCGACCGGAAACACCATATATTTT | CAISMGQGATGNTIYF | TRBD1 | TRBV10-3 | many | TRBJ1-3
TGTGCCAGCAGGCCCTTCAGGGGTCCGAACACTGAAGCTTTCTTT | CASRPFRGPNTEAFF | NA | TRBV28 | many | TRBJ1-1